Listed below are T cell receptor beta chains from one sample, sequenced in a study of shared T cell receptors in the human thymus. Sequenced by immunoSEQ multiplex PCR; TCRdb stores in-frame clones only, minus some. The data hold hundreds of thousands of clones, with approximately 88% observed a single time. This sample also belongs to another study, concerning human thymus T cells.

The source material was thymocytes. Receptors originate from a boy in the first two years of life with a congenital heart defect. CDR3s leave out the opening cysteine and the closing phenylalanine or tryptophan.

TRBV9	15	TRBJ2-6	ASSSRWGRAGANVLT
TRBV7-2	14	TRBJ2-2	ASSRQQGTHTGELF
TRBV18	15	TRBJ2-5	ASSRWQTPGGQETQY
TRBV27	14	TRBJ1-1	ASSLERPHKRTEAF
TRBV10-1	14	TRBJ2-5	ASSPGDSGSEETQY
TRBV6-1	13	TRBJ2-1	ASSGRLAGDDEQF
TRBV19	11	TRBJ2-7	ASSRGETLEQY
TRBV19	12	TRBJ1-1	ASSGRQLNTEAF
TRBV27	14	TRBJ1-5	ASSLDRGTHIKPQH
TRBV4-3	14	TRBJ2-7	ASSFGTSGSIYEQY
TRBV21-1	17	TRBJ2-5	ASSKVPLAGKAWKETQY
TRBV5-1	13	TRBJ2-3	ASSEGQGATDTQY
TRBV27	12	TRBJ2-7	ASSLGQGRDEQY
TRBV19	13	TRBJ1-1	ASSMPSGGNTEAF
TRBV10-2	13	TRBJ2-1	ASSYWEKPYNEQF
TRBV11-2	17	TRBJ2-7	ASSLDGLLGLAGSYEQY
TRBV27	13	TRBJ2-7	ASSSGQGGLYEQY
TRBV7-8	10	TRBJ2-1	ASSRQGHEQF
TRBV6-1	10	TRBJ2-2	ASSEEPGELF
TRBV7-2	14	TRBJ2-1	ASSLAQRNYGNEQF
TRBV19	18	TRBJ2-7	AIRYGQGLVGGSGDYEQY
TRBV7-9	17	TRBJ2-5	ASSPRTGLVAGGMETQY
TRBV20-1	9	TRBJ2-2	SAFRIGELF
TRBV11-2	14	TRBJ2-7	ASSFRGTSDSYEQY
TRBV27	13	TRBJ2-5	ASSFGRALKETQY
TRBV29-1	13	TRBJ2-3	SVEGKAGRTDTQY
TRBV5-1	13	TRBJ2-5	ASSSSWRGLETQY
TRBV28	12	TRBJ2-7	ASSCQISDYEQY
TRBV5-6	11	TRBJ2-3	ASRHKSTDTQY
TRBV6-1	15	TRBJ1-1	ASSECGTGVCGTEAF
TRBV6-5	13	TRBJ1-4	ASSYRGATNEKLF
TRBV6-7	12	TRBJ2-3	ASSTGTRADTQY
TRBV14	16	TRBJ2-2	ASSQDWAGVGDTGELF
TRBV6-1	14	TRBJ2-7	ASSESMYGTEYEQY
TRBV7-9	16	TRBJ2-1	ASSPKTSGRTSHNEQF
TRBV28	15	TRBJ2-1	ASSEEAGGSSYNEQF